The 7 T cell receptor beta chains below come from one sample, sequenced in a study of cytomegalovirus exposure and HLA in healthy donors. PCR amplification relied on 60 Vbeta primers (plus 13 Jbeta primers). Here immunoSEQ multiplex PCR was the method, and the copy in TCRdb shows in-frame clones only, minus some. The data hold about 200,000 clones, with over 75% observed a single time. The specimen sequenced was PBMCs. These TCRs come from a girl aged 2-10 years in good health and CMV-seronegative.

This clone has just a few counts. Additional DNA sequences in this sample encode the identical CDR3. The V and J genes are TRBV5-1 and TRBJ2-1, with 7 bases that match TRBD2. Germline V gene data show CDR1 as SGHRS and CDR2 as YFSETQ. CDR3 size: 15 residues. V was pared by 3 bases and J by 0 bases, with 3 bases of the junction left unmatched. CDR3 loop: CASSSGGSSYNEQFF. The CDR3 coding sequence is TGCGCCAGCAGCTCCGGCGGGAGCTCCTACAATGAGCAGTTCTTC.

This clone came up a few times. V gene TRBV6-1 combines with J gene TRBJ2-5; TRBD2 matches at 15 bases. Trimming cost V 10 bases and J 4 bases; bases outside gene matches: 7. Germline assignment: CDR1 MNHNS and CDR2 SASEGT. This CDR3 has 15 residues. The DNA for the CDR3 is TGTGCCACCCGGACTAGCGGGGGGGCAAGAGAGACCCAGTACTTC. Its protein product is CATRTSGGARETQYF.

This CDR3 reads CASSHRDRGESEQFF. CDR3 DNA sequence: TGCGCCAGCAGCCACCGGGACAGGGGCGAAAGTGAGCAGTTCTTC. The rearrangement joins TRBV5-1 to TRBJ2-1, with TRBD1 identical over 10 bases. The CDR3 covers 15 residues. The V gene end was trimmed by 4 bases and the J gene end by 9 bases; junction bases not matched to a gene: 10. Germline values: CDR1 SGHRS, CDR2 YFSETQ.

Points on this clone: Other DNA variants within this sample encode the same CDR3. This chain connects TRBV5-1 to TRBJ1-1; D ambiguous. Germline V gives CDR1 SGHRS, CDR2 YFSETQ. V dropped 6 bases and J dropped 1 base, with 13 bases sitting between them. There are 14 residues in the CDR3. CDR3 sequence (DNA): TGCGCCAGCACCCCTGTACCTACGAACACTGAAGCTTTCTTT. It encodes CASTPVPTNTEAFF.

This clone was seen just once. V and J are TRBV7-9 and TRBJ2-1; TRBD2 matches 8 bases. The length of the CDR3 is 14 residues. From germline, CDR1 is SEHNR and CDR2 FQNEAQ (reference sequence). J gave up 7 bases and V 2 bases, and 4 bases lay outside the gene matches. This CDR3 is CASSLNGGGNEQFF. The CDR3 DNA sequence: TGTGCCAGCAGCTTAAACGGGGGGGGGAATGAGCAGTTCTTC.

V gene TRBV5-1 combines with J gene TRBJ1-2, with D possibly TRBD1 on 6 matching bases. Germline-derived CDR1 and CDR2 are SGHRS and YFSETQ. CDR3 length: 14 residues. V was pared by 5 bases and J by 2 bases, with 13 bases between. The CDR3 loop reads CASSHRDRNYGYTF. The CDR3 bases are TGCGCCAGCAGTCACAGAGACAGGAACTATGGCTACACCTTC.

A word on this clone: This sample includes further DNA sequences coding for the same CDR3. V and J are TRBV6-4 and TRBJ2-1; 8 positions agree with TRBD2. This CDR3 spans 16 amino acids. CDR1 and CDR2 from the germline V gene are MRHNA and SNTAGT. Unmatched junction bases numbered 5, after V lost 0 bases and J lost 4 bases. In DNA form, the CDR3 reads TGTGCCAGCAGTGACTCGAGCGGGAGCCCATACAATGAGCAGTTCTTC. Translating it yields CASSDSSGSPYNEQFF.